This T cell receptor (beta chain) is from a study of CD8+ T cells in alopecia areata (dated by TCRdb to between 2018 and 2020). Study-level background: The treated patients took part in an open-label pilot trial in which moderate-to-severe alopecia areata was treated with oral tofacitinib at 5 to 10 mg twice daily. In both human patients and the C3H/HeJ mouse model, the study applied high-throughput TCRbeta sequencing to look at T cell clonal expansion in alopecia areata. Tofacitinib was administered for 6 to 18 months, and 6 months of follow-up off drug were then conducted to assess delayed response and recurrence. Scalp clonality was compared across normal scalp (n=4), patchy alopecia areata scalp (n=8), and alopecia totalis/universalis scalp (n=8). The SALT score, which quantifies the percentage of affected scalp surface area, was used to measure disease severity in treated patients. In humans, TCRbeta sequencing was performed on scalp tissue and on sorted CD4+ and CD8+ peripheral blood T cells from healthy controls and from patients with patchy or totalis/universalis alopecia areata. TCRbeta CDR3 regions were amplified by immunoSEQ multiplex PCR with 35 Vbeta forward and 13 Jbeta reverse primers. Biopsies were taken from tofacitinib-treated patients at baseline and at 4 and 24 weeks of treatment, and a later scalp biopsy was taken in several of the tofacitinib-treated patients. The RNA source kit depended on sample type: the PAXgene miRNA kit for fixed scalp, the miRNeasy kit for PBMCs, and the RNeasy kit for mouse skin. Findings and caveats that apply to the study as a whole: Because the treated cohort was small and had just a single nonresponder, larger studies are needed to establish links between baseline CD8+ expansion and response. Unlike mouse skin, where gammadelta T cells dominate, normal human skin contains resident alphabeta T cells that get sequenced too, which complicates analysis of the scalp TCR repertoire. During tofacitinib treatment, many expanded lesional clones remained in scalp and blood, and this persistence may partly explain relapse after treatment is stopped. Tofacitinib significantly decreased scalp clonality and the number of expanded CD8+ clones among the top 100 scalp clones. Compared with normal scalp, lesional scalp had higher clonality and more expanded CD8+ clones, particularly in alopecia totalis/universalis, a pattern that suggests antigenic drive. Shared TCR sequences between patients were less evident than in mice, which may be partly attributable to HLA diversity in the patient population.

For this clone: Its antigen is still unknown. No per-base quality is available; no much larger clone lies one base away.

Taken with the paper, the label for time point translates to: approximately 4 weeks on oral tofacitinib. This specimen's treatment or condition label, interpreted: oral pan-JAK inhibitor, 5-10 mg twice daily. From alopecia areata patients, peripheral blood was collected along with lesional scalp punch biopsies. PBMCs were isolated by density centrifugation and stained for CD3, CD4 and CD8, after which CD4+ and CD8+ T cells were sorted on a FACSAria. CDR1 and CDR2 were assigned from the germline V gene as SNHLY and FYNNEI. V sheds 4 bases and J sheds 5 bases, leaving 8 bases between their ends. The CDR3 holds 13 amino acids from the cysteine to the phenylalanine. Just CDR3 DNA is preserved here, 39 bases in frame from base 1. The library relied on the immunoSEQ multiplex PCR assay. For TCR sequencing, RNA was extracted from every sample and reverse transcribed into cDNA to serve as template. SuperScript III was used to make first-strand cDNA, primed with a 2:1 mix of oligo-dT and random hexamers. A synthetic immune receptor repertoire was used to measure amplification bias, and any remaining bias was corrected computationally. Concerning the study's data processing: Raw reads were preprocessed to remove errors, and CDR3 was defined by IMGT conventions from the conserved cysteine to phenylalanine. To get clonality, Shannon entropy was normalized by log2 of the number of productive unique TCRs and the result was subtracted from 1. Scalp TCRbeta sequences were cross-referenced with sorted blood CD4 and CD8 repertoires so that the CD4 or CD8 identity of scalp clones could be inferred. Here the immuneACCESS table is served through TCRdb, limited to in-frame sequences with V and J called. Missing clones are a known gap in these copies; in checked studies unresolved V genes cover under half, and the rest lacks a known reason. Clone size and the V and J calls come from that table; the DNA yielded D and trimming. Across this sample there are fewer than 250,000 clones, with over 60% seen only once. The ten largest clones represent about 4.2% of the sample.

The sequenced sample was CD4+ T cells sorted from blood, obtained at week 4, from a patient treated with tofacitinib. This clonotype originated in a human donor with alopecia areata. The chain joins TRBV2 to TRBJ2-2; a weak D assignment points to TRBD2 (6 bases agree). The CDR3: CASSVAGTGELFF. In nucleotide form, the sequence is TGTGCCAGCAGTGTGGCGGGGACCGGGGAGCTGTTTTTT.